These 5 T cell receptor beta chains were sequenced from one sample in a study of response to subunit inactivated influenza vaccine. TCRdb re-called the RT-PCR reads with MiXCR, one entry per CDR3 protein. The sample includes just under 550,000 distinct CDR3 sequences, roughly 25% seen only once; the top ten take 2.5% to 3%. The data also belong to a second study, concerning T cells expressing NK-cell markers. That paper notes: TCR beta cDNA was made by 5'RACE template switching with UMIs.

Sequences were derived from CD4+ T cells sorted from PBMCs, sampled about 12 days after vaccination. Receptor source: a man aged 50-59 years who received an inactivated influenza vaccine.

V and J are TRBV6-1 and TRBJ1-6; maybe TRBD1 (5 bases). V was clipped by 6 bases and J by 7 bases, with 13 bases between them. The CDR3 consists of 14 residues. Per germline, CDR1 MNHNS and CDR2 SASEGT. This CDR3 is CASRRGTENSPLHF. CDR3 DNA: TGTGCCAGCAGACGGGGGACGGAAAATTCACCCCTCCACTTT.

This clonotype has more than one count but fewer than ten. The chain carries TRBV11-2 and TRBJ2-1, with 13 bases that match TRBD2. From germline, CDR1 is SGHAT and CDR2 FQNNGV. There are 16 residues in the CDR3. J lost 5 bases, V lost 5 bases, and 6 bases had no gene match. As DNA, the CDR3 is TGTGCCAGCAGCCTAACTAGCGGGGGGGCCGACAATGAGCAGTTCTTC. Protein product: CASSLTSGGADNEQFF.

This clonotype was observed a few times. The V and J genes are TRBV6-5 and TRBJ1-1; D perhaps matches TRBD1 (6 bases). From germline, CDR1 is MNHEY and CDR2 SVGAGI. Between the trimmed V and J ends, which lost 3 bases and 6 bases, there was a span of 11 bases. The CDR3 has 13 residues. The CDR3: CASSYTGRAEAFF. CDR3 sequence (DNA): TGTGCCAGCAGTTATACAGGGAGAGCTGAAGCTTTCTTT.

This clonotype was picked up many times. The chain links TRBV3-1 to TRBJ1-2; unclear D gene. The CDR3 covers 14 residues. The V and J ends lost 1 base and 3 bases respectively, with 9 bases between them. Germline CDR1 reads LGHDT; CDR2 reads YNNKEL (reference sequence). CDR3 in amino acids: CASSQGSRDYGYTF. In DNA, the CDR3 is TGTGCCAGCAGCCAAGGATCAAGGGACTATGGCTACACCTTC.

The J gene is TRBJ2-7, the V gene TRBV12-3 or TRBV12-4, with 13 bases fitting TRBD2. V shed 5 bases, J shed 6 bases, and the junction held 4 bases outside the gene matches. The CDR3 consists of 14 residues. CDR3 region: CASSGTSGIGEQYF. CDR3 nucleotides: TGTGCCAGCAGTGGGACTAGCGGGATTGGCGAGCAGTACTTC.